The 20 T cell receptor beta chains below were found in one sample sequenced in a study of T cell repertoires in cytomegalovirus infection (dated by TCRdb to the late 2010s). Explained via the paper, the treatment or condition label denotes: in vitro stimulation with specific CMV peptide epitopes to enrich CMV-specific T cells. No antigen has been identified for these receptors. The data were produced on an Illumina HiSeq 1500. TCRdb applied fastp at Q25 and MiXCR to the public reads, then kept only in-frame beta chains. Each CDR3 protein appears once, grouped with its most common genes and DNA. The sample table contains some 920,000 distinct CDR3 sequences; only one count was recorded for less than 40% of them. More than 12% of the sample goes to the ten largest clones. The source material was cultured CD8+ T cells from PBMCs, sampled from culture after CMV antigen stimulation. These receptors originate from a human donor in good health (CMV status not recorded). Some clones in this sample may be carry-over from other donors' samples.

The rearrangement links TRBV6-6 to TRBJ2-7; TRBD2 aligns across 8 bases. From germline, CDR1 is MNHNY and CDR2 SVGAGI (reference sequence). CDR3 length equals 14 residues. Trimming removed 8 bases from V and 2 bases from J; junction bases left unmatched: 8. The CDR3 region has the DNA TGTGCCAGCGGAAAGGCGGGGGGCCCCTACGAGCAGTACTTC. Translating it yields CASGKAGGPYEQYF.

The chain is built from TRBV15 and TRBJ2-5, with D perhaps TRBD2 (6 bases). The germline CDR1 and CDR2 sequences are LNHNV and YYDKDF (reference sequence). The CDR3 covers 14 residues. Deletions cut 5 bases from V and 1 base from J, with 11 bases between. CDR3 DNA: TGTGCCACCAGCTTGTTAGCGGTCCAAGAGACCCAGTACTTC. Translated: CATSLLAVQETQYF.

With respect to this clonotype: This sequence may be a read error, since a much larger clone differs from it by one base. Here the CDR3 reads CASSQTQQGAIGYTF. The CDR3 nucleotides read TGCGCCAGCAGCCAAACTCAACAGGGGGCGATTGGCTACACCTTC. V usage is TRBV4-1 and J usage is TRBJ1-2; 9 nucleotides agree with TRBD1. Germline CDR1 and CDR2: MGHRA and YSYEKL. Germline trimming cut 2 bases from V and 7 bases from J; bases unmatched to any gene: 8. This CDR3 region has 15 residues.

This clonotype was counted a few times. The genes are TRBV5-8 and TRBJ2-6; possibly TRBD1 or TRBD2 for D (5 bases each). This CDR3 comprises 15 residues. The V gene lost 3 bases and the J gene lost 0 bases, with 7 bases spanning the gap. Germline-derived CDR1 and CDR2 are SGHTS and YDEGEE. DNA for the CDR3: TGTGCCAGCAGCTCGGGGCTCTCTGGGGCCAACGTCCTGACTTTC. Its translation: CASSSGLSGANVLTF.

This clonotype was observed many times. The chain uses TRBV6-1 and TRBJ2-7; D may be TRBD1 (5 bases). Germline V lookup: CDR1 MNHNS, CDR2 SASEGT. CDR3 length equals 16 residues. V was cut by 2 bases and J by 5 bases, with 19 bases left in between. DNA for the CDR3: TGTGCCAGCAGTGAAAGAGGTATCGGCAGGGTCCACGAGCAGTACGTC. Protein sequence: CASSERGIGRVHEQYV.

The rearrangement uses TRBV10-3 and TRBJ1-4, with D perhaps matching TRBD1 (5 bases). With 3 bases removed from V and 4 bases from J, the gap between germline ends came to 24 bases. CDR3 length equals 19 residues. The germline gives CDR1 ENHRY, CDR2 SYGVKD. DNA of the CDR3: TGTGCCATCAGTGAATTAGGGGAGGGGACCCGAGGATATAATGAAAAACTGTTTTTT. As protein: CAISELGEGTRGYNEKLFF.

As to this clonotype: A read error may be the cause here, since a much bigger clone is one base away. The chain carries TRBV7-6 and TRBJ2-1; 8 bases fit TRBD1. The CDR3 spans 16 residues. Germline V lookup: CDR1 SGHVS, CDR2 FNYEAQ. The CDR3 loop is CVSSSTGGISYNEQFF. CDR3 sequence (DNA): TGTGTCAGCAGCTCAACAGGGGGAATCTCCTACAATGAGCAGTTCTTC.

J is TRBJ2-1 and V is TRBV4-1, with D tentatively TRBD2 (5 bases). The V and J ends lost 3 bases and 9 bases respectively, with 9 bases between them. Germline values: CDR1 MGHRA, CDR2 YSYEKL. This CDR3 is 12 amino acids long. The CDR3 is CASSHGRAEQFF. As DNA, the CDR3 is TGCGCCAGCAGCCACGGGCGGGCTGAGCAGTTCTTC.

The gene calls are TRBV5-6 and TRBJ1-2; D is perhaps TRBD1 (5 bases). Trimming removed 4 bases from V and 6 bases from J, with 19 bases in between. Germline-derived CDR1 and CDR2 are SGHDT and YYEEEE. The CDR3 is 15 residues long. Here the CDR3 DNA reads TGTGCCAGCAGCGGCGCTAGGGGTCAGGAGGATGGCTACACCTTC. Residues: CASSGARGQEDGYTF.

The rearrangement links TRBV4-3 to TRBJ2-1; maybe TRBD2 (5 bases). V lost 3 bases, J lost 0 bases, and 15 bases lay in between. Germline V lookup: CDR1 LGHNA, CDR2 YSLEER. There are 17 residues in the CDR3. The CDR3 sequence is CASSHGVVVSSYNEQFF. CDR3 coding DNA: TGCGCCAGCAGCCACGGGGTAGTTGTTAGCTCCTACAATGAGCAGTTCTTC.

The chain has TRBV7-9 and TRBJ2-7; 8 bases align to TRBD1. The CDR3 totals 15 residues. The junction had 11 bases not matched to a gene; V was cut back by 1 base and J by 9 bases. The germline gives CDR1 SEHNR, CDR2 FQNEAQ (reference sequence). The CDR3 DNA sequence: TGTGCCAGCAGCTTAGGGACAGGGACGGGGGACGGGCAGTACTTC. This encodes CASSLGTGTGDGQYF.

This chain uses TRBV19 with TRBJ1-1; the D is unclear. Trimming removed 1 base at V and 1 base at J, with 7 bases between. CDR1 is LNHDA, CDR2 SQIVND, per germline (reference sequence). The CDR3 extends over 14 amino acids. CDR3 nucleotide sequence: TGTGCCAGTAGTATAGTAATTTGGAACACTGAAGCTTTCTTT. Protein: CASSIVIWNTEAFF.

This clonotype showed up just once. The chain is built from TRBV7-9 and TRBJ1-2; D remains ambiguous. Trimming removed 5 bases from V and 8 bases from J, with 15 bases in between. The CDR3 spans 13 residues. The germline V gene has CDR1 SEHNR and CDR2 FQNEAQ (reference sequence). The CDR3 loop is CASSGSTPRGYTF. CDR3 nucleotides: TGTGCCAGCAGCGGATCGACCCCTCGGGGCTACACCTTC.

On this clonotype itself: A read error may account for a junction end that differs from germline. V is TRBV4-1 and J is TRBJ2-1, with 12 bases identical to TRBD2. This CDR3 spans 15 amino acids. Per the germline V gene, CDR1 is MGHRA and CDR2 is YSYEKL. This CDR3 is CASSRTSGGLYEQFF. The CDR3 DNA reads TGCGCCAGCAGCCGCACTAGCGGGGGGTTGTATGAGCAGTTCTTT.

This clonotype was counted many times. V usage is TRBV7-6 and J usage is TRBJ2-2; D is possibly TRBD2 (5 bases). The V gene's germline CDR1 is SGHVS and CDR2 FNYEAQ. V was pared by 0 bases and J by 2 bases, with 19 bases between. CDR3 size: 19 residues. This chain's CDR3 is CASSLARKAPRANTGELFF. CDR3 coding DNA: TGTGCCAGCAGCTTAGCGCGTAAAGCACCGCGGGCTAACACCGGGGAGCTGTTTTTT.

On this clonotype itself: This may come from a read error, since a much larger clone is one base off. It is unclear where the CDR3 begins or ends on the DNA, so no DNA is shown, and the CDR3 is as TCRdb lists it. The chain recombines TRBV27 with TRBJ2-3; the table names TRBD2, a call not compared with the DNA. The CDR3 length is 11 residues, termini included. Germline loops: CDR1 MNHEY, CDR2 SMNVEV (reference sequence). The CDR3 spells CVAQGAAFTYF.

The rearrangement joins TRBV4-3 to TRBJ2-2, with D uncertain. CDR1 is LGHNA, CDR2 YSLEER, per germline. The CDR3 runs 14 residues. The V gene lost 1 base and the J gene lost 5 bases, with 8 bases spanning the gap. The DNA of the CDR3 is TGCGCCAGCAGCCAAGTCGCGAGTACCGGGGAGCTGTTTTTT. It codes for CASSQVASTGELFF.

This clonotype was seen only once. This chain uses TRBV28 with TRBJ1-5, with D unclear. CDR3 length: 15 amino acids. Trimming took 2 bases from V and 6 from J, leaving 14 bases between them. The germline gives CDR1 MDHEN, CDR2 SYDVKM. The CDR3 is CASSLPTDISQPQHF. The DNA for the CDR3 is TGTGCCAGCAGTTTACCCACAGACATTAGTCAGCCCCAGCATTTT.

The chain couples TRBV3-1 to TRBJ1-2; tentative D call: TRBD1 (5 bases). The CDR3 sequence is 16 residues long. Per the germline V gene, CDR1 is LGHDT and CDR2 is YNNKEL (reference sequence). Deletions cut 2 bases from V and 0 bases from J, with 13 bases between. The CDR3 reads CASSQPGRTANYGYTF. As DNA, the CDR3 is TGTGCCAGCAGCCAACCGGGACGGACGGCTAACTATGGCTACACCTTC.

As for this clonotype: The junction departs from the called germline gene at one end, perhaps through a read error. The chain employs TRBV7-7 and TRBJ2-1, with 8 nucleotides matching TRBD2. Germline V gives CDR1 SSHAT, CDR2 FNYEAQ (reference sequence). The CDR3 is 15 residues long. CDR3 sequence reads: CASSLITSGRDEQFF. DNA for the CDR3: TGTGCTAGCAGCTTGATCACTAGCGGAAGGGATGAGCAGTTCTTC.